A selection of T cell receptor beta chains follows, all from one sample in a study of regulatory T cells in long-lasting Graves disease. TCRdb independently ran MiXCR on the multiplex PCR reads; one entry per CDR3 protein. Of nearly 350,000 distinct CDR3 sequences detected, 15% to 20% appear once; the ten largest clones hold roughly 27%. The sequenced sample was peripheral blood mononuclear cells (PBMCs), obtained when the disease was refractory, from a patient treated with antithyroid drugs. These receptors were obtained from a female donor with Graves disease. Both conserved end residues are part of each CDR3. A D gene is named only where the DNA matches it firmly. Clone size is stated in some rows and not others, as once, few, many or a class when expanded.

j_call	d_call	v_call	clone_size	cdr3_nt	cdr3_aa
TRBJ2-5	TRBD2	TRBV11-2	many	TGTGCCAGCAGCTTAGGGGTTACAGCGGGGCGTATCGAGACCCAGTACTTC	CASSLGVTAGRIETQYF
TRBJ2-2	TRBD2	TRBV11-2	few	TGTGCCAGCCGTCGACTAGCGGGGGGGCACAACGACGGGGAGCTGTTTTTT	CASRRLAGGHNDGELFF
TRBJ1-2	-	TRBV20-1	-	TGCAGTGCTAGTACAAAACGGGGCTACACCTTC	CSASTKRGYTF
TRBJ2-7	-	TRBV30	many	TGTGCCTGGAGTGTACTTAGGGGGGGCTACGAGCAGTACTTC	CAWSVLRGGYEQYF
TRBJ1-3	TRBD1	TRBV18	few	TGTGCCAGCTCACCGGGACAGGTCAAAAACACCATATATTTT	CASSPGQVKNTIYF
TRBJ2-3	-	TRBV7-9	-	TGTGCCAGCAGCTTAGGGACAGTTTCCCCTAGCACAGATACGCAGTATTTT	CASSLGTVSPSTDTQYF
TRBJ1-4	-	TRBV14	-	TGTGCCAGCAGCCATCGGGGGGAAAAACTGTTTTTT	CASSHRGEKLFF
TRBJ1-2	-	TRBV12-3/TRBV12-4	many	TGTGCCAGCAGTTCCTCAGGGCCTACCTATGGCTACACCTTC	CASSSSGPTYGYTF
TRBJ2-5	TRBD2	TRBV7-3	-	TGTGCCAGCAGCCATAGCGGGAGGGAAGAGACCCAGTACTTC	CASSHSGREETQYF
TRBJ2-3	-	TRBV5-1	few	TGCGCCAGCAGCTTCTTGGCTGGTAGCCCCACAGATACGCAGTATTTT	CASSFLAGSPTDTQYF
TRBJ1-4	-	TRBV6-1	-	TGTGCCAGCATCCACCTACCCACTTGGGGCGAAAAACTGTTTTTT	CASIHLPTWGEKLFF